The following is a TCR beta chain sequence with its context. Trimming removed 4 bases at V and 4 bases at J, with 8 bases between. This CDR3 has 13 amino acids. In germline, CDR1 is SGHTA, CDR2 FQGNSA. This record belongs to a study of blood T cell repertoires in COVID-19. Study in general: Nucleic acid was either cDNA or gDNA, and it came from T cells, B-cell-depleted T cells, or PBMCs.

As handled by the study authors: For nucleated cells, counts were estimated from reference gene primer amplification. The method was immunoSEQ multiplex PCR; TCRdb's version includes in-frame clones alone and lacks a portion of them. The V and J calls and clone size were taken over from that table, and D and trimming were inferred from the DNA. The sample has about 89,000 clones; about four fifths are singletons. Seattle patients were enrolled during active infection and followed longitudinally. This sequence was found in a man between 65 and 85 years old with COVID-19, enrolled during active disease. Sequencing was done on a sample of peripheral blood. This sequence joins TRBV7-2 and TRBJ1-3; D not resolved. DNA for the CDR3: TGTGCCAGCAGCTCGGGTGTGGGAAACACCATATATTTT. Translation gives CASSSGVGNTIYF.